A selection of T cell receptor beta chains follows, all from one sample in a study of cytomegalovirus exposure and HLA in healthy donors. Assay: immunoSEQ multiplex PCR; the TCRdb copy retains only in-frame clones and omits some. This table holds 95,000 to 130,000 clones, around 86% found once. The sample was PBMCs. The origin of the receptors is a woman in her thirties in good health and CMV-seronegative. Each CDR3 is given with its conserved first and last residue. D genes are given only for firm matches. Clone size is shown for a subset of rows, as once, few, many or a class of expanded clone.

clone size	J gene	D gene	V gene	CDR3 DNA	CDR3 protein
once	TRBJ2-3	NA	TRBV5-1	TGCGCCAGCAGCGGCCTTCTGCGCACAGATACGCAGTATTTT	CASSGLLRTDTQYF
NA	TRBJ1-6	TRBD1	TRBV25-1	TGTGCCAGCAGTCCGACCCTGGACAGGGCAGGGTCACCCCTCCACTTT	CASSPTLDRAGSPLHF
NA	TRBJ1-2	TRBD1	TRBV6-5	TGTGCCAGCAGTTACCGACAGGGGGACTATGGCTACACCTTC	CASSYRQGDYGYTF
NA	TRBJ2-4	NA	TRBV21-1	TGTGCCAGCAGCAAGGCACGGAGCACGAACATTCAGTACTTC	CASSKARSTNIQYF
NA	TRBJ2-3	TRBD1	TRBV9	TGTGCCAGCAGCGTCCGGGACAGGGGAGATACGCAGTATTTT	CASSVRDRGDTQYF
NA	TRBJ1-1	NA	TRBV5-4	TGTGCCAGCAGCTTTAGGAGGGAGAACACTGAAGCTTTCTTT	CASSFRRENTEAFF
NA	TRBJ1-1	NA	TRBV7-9	TGTGCCAGCAGCTTAGTTATGCAGGGAGGCATGAACACTGAAGCTTTCTTT	CASSLVMQGGMNTEAFF
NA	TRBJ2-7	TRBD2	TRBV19	TGTGCCAGTAGTGTGGGACTAGTATCCGAGCAGTACTTC	CASSVGLVSEQYF
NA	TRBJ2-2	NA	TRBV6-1	TGTGCCAGCAGTGGGAACAGGAACACCGGGGAGCTGTTTTTT	CASSGNRNTGELFF
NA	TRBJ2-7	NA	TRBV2	TGTGCCAGCAGTCCACCGAGAACCTACGAGCAGTACTTC	CASSPPRTYEQYF
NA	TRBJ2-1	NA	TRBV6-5	TGTGCCAGCAGTTACACAGTCCGGTGGGAGCAGTTCTTC	CASSYTVRWEQFF
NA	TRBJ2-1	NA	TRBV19	TGTGCCAGTACGCCGGGGAGGATAGACTCCTACAATGAGCAGTTCTTC	CASTPGRIDSYNEQFF
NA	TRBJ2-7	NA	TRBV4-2	TGTGCCAGCAGCCTCAGCGGCAGGGGAGACGAGCAGTACTTC	CASSLSGRGDEQYF
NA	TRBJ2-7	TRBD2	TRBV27	TGTGCCAGCAGTCCAGTTAGCGGGAGGGCCTCCTACGAGCAGTACTTC	CASSPVSGRASYEQYF
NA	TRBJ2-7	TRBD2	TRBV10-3	TGTGCCATCAGTGGTGCGGCAGTACCTAGCGGGGAGGGCCTCTACGAGCAGTACTTC	CAISGAAVPSGEGLYEQYF
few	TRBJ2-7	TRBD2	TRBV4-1	TGCGCCAGCAGCCAGGGACTAGCGGGAGCCGAGCAGTACTTC	CASSQGLAGAEQYF
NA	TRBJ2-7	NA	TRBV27	TGTGCCAGCAGCCCTTCTGCGAGCTCCTACGAGCAGTACTTC	CASSPSASSYEQYF
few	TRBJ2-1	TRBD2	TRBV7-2	TGTGCCAGCAGCTGGAGGCTGGGGGGGAATGAGCAGTTCTTC	CASSWRLGGNEQFF
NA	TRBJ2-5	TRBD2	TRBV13	TGTGCCAGCAGCCCGGGACTAGCGGGTGAGCAGTACTTC	CASSPGLAGEQYF
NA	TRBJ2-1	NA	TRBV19	TGTGCCACCCATACGCCAGGACTTCGCAATGAGCAGTTCTTC	CATHTPGLRNEQFF
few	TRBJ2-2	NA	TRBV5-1	TGCGCCAGCAGCTTGTCGCAGGGTGCCGGGGAGCTGTTTTTT	CASSLSQGAGELFF
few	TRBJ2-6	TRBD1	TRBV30	TGTGCCTGGAGTAAGACAGGGGACGGGGCCAACGTCCTGACTTTC	CAWSKTGDGANVLTF
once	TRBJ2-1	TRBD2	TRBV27	TGTGCCAGCAGTAGCGGGAGCTCCTACAATGAGCAGTTCTTC	CASSSGSSYNEQFF
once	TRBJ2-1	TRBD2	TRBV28	TGTGCCAGCAGTAACAGGGCCCTAGCGGGAGGGGGCAATGAGCAGTTCTTC	CASSNRALAGGGNEQFF
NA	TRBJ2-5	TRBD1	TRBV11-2	TGTGCCAGCAGCTTAGGAGACAGGGTAGGAGAGACCCAGTACTTC	CASSLGDRVGETQYF
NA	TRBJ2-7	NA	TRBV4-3	TGCGCCAGCAGCCAGACAAAGGAAGCGGTATCCTACGAGCAGTACTTC	CASSQTKEAVSYEQYF
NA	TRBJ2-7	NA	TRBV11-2	TGTGCCAGCAGCTTCAGTCCGGGGGATAGTTGGGAGCAGTACTTC	CASSFSPGDSWEQYF
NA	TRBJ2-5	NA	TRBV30	TGTGCCTGGAGCCCGTTGTCGCGAGGGGAGACCCAGTACTTC	CAWSPLSRGETQYF
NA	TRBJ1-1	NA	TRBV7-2	TGTGCCAGCAGCTCCAAGGGGTCTAAAGCTTTCTTT	CASSSKGSKAFF
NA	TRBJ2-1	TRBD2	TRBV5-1	TGCGCCAGCAGCCCTGGACTAGCGGACAATGAGCAGTTCTTC	CASSPGLADNEQFF
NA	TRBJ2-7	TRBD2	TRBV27	TGTGCCAGCAGTTTAGCGGGAGGACCGTACTACGAGCAGTACTTC	CASSLAGGPYYEQYF
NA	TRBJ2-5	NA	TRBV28	TGTGCCAGCAGTTTAGGTATGGCGATGGAGGAGACCCAGTACTTC	CASSLGMAMEETQYF
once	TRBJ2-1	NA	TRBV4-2	TGTGCCAGCAGCCAAGATGGCCAGCGGGTATCCTACAATGAGCAGTTCTTC	CASSQDGQRVSYNEQFF